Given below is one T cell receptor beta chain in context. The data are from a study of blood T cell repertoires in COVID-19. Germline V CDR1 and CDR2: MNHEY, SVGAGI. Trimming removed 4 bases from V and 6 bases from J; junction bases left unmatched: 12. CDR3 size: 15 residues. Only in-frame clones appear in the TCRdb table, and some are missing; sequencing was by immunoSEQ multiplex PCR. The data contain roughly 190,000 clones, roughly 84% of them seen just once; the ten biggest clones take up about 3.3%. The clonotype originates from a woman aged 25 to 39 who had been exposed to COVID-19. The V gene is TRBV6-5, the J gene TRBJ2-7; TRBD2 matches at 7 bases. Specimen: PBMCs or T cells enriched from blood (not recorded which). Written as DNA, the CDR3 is TGTGCCAGCAGTTTAGGGTCCAGCGGGGTTGGCGAGCAGTACTTC. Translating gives CASSLGSSGVGEQYF.